This T cell receptor beta chain derives from a study of STAT5B mutations in CD4+ large granular lymphocyte leukemia. Study-wide results and caveats: The CD4+ versus CD8+ T-LGLL clonality difference may reflect limited sample size.

The V gene's germline CDR1 is SQVTM and CDR2 ANQGSEA. This CDR3 is built from 13 residues. Trimming cost V 4 bases and J 0 bases, with 9 bases left between them. This clone was found a few times. Its target is not known. This table comes from immunoSEQ multiplex PCR, and its TCRdb copy is limited to in-frame clones, with some not included. The sample shows under 25,000 clones, around 72% of them seen only once. The rearrangement uses TRBV29-1 and TRBJ1-1; D not certain. The sample comprised CD4+ T cells from blood buffy coats. The receptor comes from a human donor in good health. The CDR3 nucleotides read TGCAGCGTTGGCGGGGTCATGAACACTGAAGCTTTCTTT. Translated, it gives CSVGGVMNTEAFF.